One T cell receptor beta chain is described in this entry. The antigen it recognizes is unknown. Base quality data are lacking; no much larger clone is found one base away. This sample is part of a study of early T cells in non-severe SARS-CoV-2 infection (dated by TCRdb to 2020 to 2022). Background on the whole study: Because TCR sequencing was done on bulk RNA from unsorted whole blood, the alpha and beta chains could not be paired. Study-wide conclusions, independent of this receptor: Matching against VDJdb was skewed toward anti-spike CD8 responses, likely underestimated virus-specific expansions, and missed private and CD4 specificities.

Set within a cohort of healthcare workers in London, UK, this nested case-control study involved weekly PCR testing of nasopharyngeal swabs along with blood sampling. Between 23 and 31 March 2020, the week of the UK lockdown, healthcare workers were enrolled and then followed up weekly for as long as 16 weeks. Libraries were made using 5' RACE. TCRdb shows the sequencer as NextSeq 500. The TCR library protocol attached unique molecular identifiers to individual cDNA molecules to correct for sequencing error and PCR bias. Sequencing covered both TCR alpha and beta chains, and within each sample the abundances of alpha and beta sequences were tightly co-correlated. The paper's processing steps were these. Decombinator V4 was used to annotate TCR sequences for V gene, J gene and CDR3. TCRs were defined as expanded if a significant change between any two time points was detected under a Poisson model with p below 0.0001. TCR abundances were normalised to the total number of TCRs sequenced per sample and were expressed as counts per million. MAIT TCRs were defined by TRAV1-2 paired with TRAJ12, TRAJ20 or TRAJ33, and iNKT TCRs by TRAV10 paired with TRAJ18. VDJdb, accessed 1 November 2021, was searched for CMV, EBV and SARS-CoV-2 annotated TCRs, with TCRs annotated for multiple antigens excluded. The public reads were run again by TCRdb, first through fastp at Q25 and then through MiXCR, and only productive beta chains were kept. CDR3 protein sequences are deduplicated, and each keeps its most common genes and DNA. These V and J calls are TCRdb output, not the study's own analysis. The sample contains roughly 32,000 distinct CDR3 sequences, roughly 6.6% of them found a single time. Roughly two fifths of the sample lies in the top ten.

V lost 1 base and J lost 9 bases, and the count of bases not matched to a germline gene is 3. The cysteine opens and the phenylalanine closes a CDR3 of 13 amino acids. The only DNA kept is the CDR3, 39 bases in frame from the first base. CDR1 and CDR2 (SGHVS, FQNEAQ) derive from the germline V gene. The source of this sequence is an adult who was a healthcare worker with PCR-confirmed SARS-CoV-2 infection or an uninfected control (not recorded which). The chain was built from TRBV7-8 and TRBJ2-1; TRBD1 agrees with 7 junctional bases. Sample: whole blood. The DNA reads TGTGCCAGCAGCTTAGACAGGGGCGGTGAGCAGTTCTTC. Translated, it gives CASSLDRGGEQFF. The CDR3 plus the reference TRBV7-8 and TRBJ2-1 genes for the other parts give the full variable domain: GAGVSQSPRYKVAKRGQDVALRCDPISGHVSLFWYQQALGQGPEFLTYFQNEAQLDKSGLPSDRFFAERPEGSVSTLKIQRTQQEDSAVYLCASSLDRGGEQFFGPGTRLTVL.